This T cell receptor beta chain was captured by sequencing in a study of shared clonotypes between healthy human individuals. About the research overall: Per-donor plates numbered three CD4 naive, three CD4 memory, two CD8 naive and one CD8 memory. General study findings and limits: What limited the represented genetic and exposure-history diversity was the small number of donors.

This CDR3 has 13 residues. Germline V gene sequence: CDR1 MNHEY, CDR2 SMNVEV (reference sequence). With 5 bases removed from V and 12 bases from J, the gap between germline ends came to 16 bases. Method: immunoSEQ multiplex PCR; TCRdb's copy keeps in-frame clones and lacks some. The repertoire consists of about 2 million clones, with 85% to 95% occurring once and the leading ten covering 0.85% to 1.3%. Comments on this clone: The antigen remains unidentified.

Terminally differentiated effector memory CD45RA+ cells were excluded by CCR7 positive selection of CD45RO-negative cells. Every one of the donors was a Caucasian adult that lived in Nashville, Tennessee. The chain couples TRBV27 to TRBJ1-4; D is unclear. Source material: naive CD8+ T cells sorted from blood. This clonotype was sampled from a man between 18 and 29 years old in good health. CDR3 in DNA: TGTGCCAGCAGTCTAAGACCCGATCGAGAACTGTTTTTT. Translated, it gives CASSLRPDRELFF.